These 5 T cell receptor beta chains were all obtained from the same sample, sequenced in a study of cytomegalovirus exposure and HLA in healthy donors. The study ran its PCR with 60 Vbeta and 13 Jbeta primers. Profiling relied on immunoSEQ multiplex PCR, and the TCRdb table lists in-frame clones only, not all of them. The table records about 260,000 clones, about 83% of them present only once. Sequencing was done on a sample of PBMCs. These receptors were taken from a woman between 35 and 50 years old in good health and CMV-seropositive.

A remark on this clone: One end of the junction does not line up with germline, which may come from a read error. The CDR3 loop is CASSPAPAKNSQYF. CDR3 in DNA: TGTGCCAGCAGCCCCGCTCCAGCCAAAAACAGTCAGTACTTC. The chain combines TRBV6-5 with TRBJ2-4, with D hard to call. The CDR3 covers 14 residues. Germline V lookup: CDR1 MNHEY, CDR2 SVGAGI.

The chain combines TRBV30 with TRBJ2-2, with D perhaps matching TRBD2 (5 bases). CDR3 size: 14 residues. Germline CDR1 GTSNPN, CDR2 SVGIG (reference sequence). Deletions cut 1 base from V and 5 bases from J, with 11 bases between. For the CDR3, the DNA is TGTGCCTGGAGTGGTGGGAGAGTAACCGGGGAGCTGTTTTTT. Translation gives CAWSGGRVTGELFF.

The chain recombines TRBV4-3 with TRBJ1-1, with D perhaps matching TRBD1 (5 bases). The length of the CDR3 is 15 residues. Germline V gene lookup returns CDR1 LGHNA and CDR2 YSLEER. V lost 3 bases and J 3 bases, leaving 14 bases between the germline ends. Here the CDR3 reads CASSQDGRGDTEAFF. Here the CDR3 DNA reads TGCGCCAGCAGCCAGGACGGACGGGGGGACACTGAAGCTTTCTTT.

CDR3 bases: TGTGCCAGCAGCATAAGGGACTGGTACTACAATGAGCAGTTCTTC. Its translation: CASSIRDWYYNEQFF. The chain is built from TRBV5-8 and TRBJ2-1; D may be TRBD2 (6 bases). The germline gives CDR1 SGHTS, CDR2 YDEGEE. Trimming stripped 4 bases from V and 3 bases from J, with 14 bases between. This CDR3 has 15 residues.

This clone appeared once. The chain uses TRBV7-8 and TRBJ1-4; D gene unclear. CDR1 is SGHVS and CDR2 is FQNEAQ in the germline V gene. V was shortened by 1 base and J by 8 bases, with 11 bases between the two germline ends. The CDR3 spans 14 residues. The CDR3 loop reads CASSLVRGEEKLFF. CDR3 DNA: TGTGCCAGCAGCTTAGTTCGGGGAGAGGAAAAACTGTTTTTT.